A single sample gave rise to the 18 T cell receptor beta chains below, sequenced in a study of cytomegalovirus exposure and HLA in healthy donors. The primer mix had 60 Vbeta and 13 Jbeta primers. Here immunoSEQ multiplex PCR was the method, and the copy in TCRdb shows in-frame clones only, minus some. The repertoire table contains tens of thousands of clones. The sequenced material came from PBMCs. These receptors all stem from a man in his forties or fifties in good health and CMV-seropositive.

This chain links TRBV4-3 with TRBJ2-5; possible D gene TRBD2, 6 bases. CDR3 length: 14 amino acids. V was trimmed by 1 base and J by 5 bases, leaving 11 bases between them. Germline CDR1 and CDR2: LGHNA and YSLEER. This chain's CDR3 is CASSQGLALETQYF. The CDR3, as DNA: TGCGCCAGCAGCCAAGGTCTAGCGCTGGAGACCCAGTACTTC.

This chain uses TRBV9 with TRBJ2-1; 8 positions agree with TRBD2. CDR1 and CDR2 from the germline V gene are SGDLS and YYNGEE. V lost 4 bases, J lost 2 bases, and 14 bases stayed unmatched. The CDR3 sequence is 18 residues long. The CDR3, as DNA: TGTGCCAGCAGCAGAGGATCCACTAGCGGAAGTCCCTACAATGAGCAGTTCTTC. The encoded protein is CASSRGSTSGSPYNEQFF.

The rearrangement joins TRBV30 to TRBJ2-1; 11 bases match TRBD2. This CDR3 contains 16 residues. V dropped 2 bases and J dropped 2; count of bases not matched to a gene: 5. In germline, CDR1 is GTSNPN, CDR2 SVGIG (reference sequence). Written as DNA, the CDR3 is TGTGCCTGGAGTTCCCCACTAGCGGGGGCCTACAATGAGCAGTTCTTC. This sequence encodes CAWSSPLAGAYNEQFF. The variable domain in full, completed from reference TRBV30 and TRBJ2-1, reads SQTIHQWPATLVQPVGSPLSLECTVEGTSNPNLYWYRQAAGRGLQLLFYSVGIGQISSEVPQNLSASRPQDRQFILSSKKLLLSDSGFYLCAWSSPLAGAYNEQFFGPGTRLTVL.

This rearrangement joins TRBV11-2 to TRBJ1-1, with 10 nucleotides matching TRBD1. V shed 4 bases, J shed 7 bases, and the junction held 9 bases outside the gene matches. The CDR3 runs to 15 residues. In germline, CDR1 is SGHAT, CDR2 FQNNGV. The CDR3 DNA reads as TGTGCCAGCAGCTCATCCTGGGGACAGGGGCTTGAAGCTTTCTTT. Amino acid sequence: CASSSSWGQGLEAFF.

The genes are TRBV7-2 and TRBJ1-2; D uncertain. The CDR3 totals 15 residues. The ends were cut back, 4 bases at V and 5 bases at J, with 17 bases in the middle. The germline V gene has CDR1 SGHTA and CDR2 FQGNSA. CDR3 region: CASSYRPPAEYGYTF. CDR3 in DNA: TGTGCCAGCAGCTATCGTCCCCCGGCGGAGTATGGCTACACCTTC.

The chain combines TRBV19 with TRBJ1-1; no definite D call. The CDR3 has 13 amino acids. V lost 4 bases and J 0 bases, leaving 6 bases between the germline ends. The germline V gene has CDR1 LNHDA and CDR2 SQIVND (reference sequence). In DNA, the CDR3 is TGTGCCAGTAGTAATGCGGTGAACACTGAAGCTTTCTTT. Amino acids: CASSNAVNTEAFF.

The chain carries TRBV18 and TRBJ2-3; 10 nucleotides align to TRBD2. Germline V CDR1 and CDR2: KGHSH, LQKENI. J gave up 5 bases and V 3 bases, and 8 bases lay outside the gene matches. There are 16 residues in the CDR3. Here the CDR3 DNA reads TGTGCCAGCTCACCTCCTAGCGGGAGTTATCTAGATACGCAGTATTTT. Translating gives CASSPPSGSYLDTQYF.

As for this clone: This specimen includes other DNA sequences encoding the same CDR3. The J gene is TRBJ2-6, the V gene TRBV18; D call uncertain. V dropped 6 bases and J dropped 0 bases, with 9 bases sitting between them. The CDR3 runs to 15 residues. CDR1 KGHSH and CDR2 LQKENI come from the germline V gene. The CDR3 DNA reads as TGTGCCAGCTCCCCCCCATTCTCTGGGGCCAACGTCCTGACTTTC. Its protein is CASSPPFSGANVLTF.

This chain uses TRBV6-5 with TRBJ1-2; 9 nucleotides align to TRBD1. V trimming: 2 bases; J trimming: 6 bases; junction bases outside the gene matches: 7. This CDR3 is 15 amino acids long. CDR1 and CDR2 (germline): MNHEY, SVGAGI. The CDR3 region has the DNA TGTGCCAGCAGTTACGAGACAGGGGGAGGGAATGGCTACACCTTC. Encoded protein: CASSYETGGGNGYTF.

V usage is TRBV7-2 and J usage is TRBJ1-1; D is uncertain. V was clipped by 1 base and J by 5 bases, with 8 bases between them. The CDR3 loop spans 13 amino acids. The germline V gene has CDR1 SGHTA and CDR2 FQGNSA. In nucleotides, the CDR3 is TGTGCCAGCAGCTTAGAGTTCCGGACTGAAGCTTTCTTT. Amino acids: CASSLEFRTEAFF.

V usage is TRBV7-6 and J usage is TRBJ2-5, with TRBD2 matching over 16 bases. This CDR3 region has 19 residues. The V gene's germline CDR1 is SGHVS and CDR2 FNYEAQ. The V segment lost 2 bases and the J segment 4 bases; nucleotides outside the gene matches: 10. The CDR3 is CASSLTGTSGRDPVETQYF. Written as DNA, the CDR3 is TGTGCCAGCAGCTTAACCGGGACTAGCGGGAGGGACCCCGTAGAGACCCAGTACTTC.

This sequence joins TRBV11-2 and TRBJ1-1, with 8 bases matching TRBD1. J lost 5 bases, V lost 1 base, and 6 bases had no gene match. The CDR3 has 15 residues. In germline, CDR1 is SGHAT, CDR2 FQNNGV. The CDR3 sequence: CASSLVGGTGTEAFF. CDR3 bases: TGTGCCAGCAGCTTAGTAGGGGGGACAGGAACTGAAGCTTTCTTT.

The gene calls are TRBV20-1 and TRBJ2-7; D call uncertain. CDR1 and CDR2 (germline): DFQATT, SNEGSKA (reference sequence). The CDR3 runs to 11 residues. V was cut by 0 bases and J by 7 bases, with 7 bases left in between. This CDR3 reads CSARDNTEQYF. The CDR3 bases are TGCAGTGCTAGAGATAACACAGAGCAGTACTTC.

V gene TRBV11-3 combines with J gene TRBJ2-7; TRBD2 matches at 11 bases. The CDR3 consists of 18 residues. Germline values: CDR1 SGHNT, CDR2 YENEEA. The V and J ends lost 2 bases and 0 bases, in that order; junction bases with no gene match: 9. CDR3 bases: TGTGCCAGCAGCTTAAATAGGATAGGACTAGCGGGCTCCTACGAGCAGTACTTC. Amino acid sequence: CASSLNRIGLAGSYEQYF.

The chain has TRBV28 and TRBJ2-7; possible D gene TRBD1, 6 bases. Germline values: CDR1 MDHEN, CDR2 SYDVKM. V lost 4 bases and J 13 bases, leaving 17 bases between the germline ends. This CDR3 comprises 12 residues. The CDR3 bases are TGTGCCAGCAGTTCCATGACAGGAGGTCGATACTTC. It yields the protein CASSSMTGGRYF.

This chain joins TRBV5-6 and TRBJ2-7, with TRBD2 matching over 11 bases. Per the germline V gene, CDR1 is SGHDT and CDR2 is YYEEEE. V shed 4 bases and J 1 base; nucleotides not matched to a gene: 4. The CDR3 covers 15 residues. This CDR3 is CASSTGTSGSYEQYV. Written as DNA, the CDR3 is TGTGCCAGCAGCACCGGGACTAGCGGTTCCTACGAGCAGTACGTC.

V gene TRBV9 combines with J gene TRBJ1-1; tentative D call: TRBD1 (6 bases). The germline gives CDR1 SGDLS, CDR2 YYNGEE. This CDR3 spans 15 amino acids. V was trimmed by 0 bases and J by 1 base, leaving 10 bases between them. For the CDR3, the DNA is TGTGCCAGCAGCGTAGAGTGGACAGCGAACACTGAAGCTTTCTTT. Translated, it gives CASSVEWTANTEAFF. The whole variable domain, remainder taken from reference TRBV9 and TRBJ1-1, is DSGVTQTPKHLITATGQRVTLRCSPRSGDLSVYWYQQSLDQGLQFLIQYYNGEERAKGNILERFSAQQFPDLHSELNLSSLELGDSALYFCASSVEWTANTEAFFGQGTRLTVV.

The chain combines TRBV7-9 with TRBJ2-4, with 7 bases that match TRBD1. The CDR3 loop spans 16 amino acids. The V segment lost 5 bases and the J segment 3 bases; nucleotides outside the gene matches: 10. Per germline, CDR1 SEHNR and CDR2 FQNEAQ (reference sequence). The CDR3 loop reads CASSAPNTGDKNIQYF. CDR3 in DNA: TGTGCCAGCAGCGCTCCGAATACAGGGGACAAAAACATTCAGTACTTC.